The 10 T cell receptor beta chains below come from one sample, sequenced in a study of cytomegalovirus exposure and HLA in healthy donors. The PCR ran on 60 Vbeta and 13 Jbeta primers. Here immunoSEQ multiplex PCR was the method, and the copy in TCRdb shows in-frame clones only, minus some. The sample contains 85,000 to 100,000 clones, 65% to 80% of which appear only once. Sequenced sample: PBMCs. The receptors were gathered from a human donor in good health.

J is TRBJ2-2 and V is TRBV6-5, with D perhaps TRBD2 (6 bases). Germline V CDR1 and CDR2: MNHEY, SVGAGI. V lost 7 bases and J lost 3, with 12 bases in between. CDR3 length equals 14 residues. CDR3 bases: TGTGCCAGCAAGGGCGGGATTTACACCGGGGAGCTGTTTTTT. Translation: CASKGGIYTGELFF.

The chain has TRBV7-8 and TRBJ2-7, with D perhaps TRBD2 (5 bases). Germline V gene data show CDR1 as SGHVS and CDR2 as FQNEAQ. Trimming cost V 5 bases and J 12 bases, with 26 bases left between them. CDR3 length: 15 amino acids. The CDR3 sequence: CASSPPPWLAEPPYF. The DNA for the CDR3 is TGTGCCAGCAGCCCACCACCATGGCTAGCAGAGCCCCCGTACTTC.

The genes are TRBV10-3 and TRBJ1-2; unclear D gene. The CDR3 runs to 17 residues. V was shortened by 4 bases and J by 3 bases, with 21 bases between the two germline ends. Germline V gives CDR1 ENHRY, CDR2 SYGVKD. CDR3 sequence reads: CAISALGSGSSDYGYTF. CDR3 coding DNA: TGTGCCATCAGTGCCCTTGGTAGCGGCTCGAGCGACTATGGCTACACCTTC.

CDR3 residues: CASSPLGHSYGYTF. CDR3 coding DNA: TGTGCCAGCAGTCCCCTCGGACACAGCTATGGCTACACCTTC. The rearrangement links TRBV6-5 to TRBJ1-2; a weak D match, TRBD1 (5 bases). The CDR3 covers 14 residues. Looked up from germline, CDR1 is MNHEY and CDR2 is SVGAGI. V was shortened by 5 bases and J by 4 bases, with 14 bases between the two germline ends.

The chain has TRBV19 and TRBJ2-3; maybe TRBD1 (5 bases). Deletions cut 3 bases from V and 4 bases from J, with 14 bases between. This CDR3 has 15 amino acids. Germline CDR1 reads LNHDA; CDR2 reads SQIVND (reference sequence). The CDR3, as DNA: TGTGCCAGTAGTATTGGGGCGATCGGCGCAGATACGCAGTATTTT. Protein sequence: CASSIGAIGADTQYF. The whole variable domain, remainder taken from reference TRBV19 and TRBJ2-3, is DGGITQSPKYLFRKEGQNVTLSCEQNLNHDAMYWYRQDPGQGLRLIYYSQIVNDFQKGDIAEGYSVSREKKESFPLTVTSAQKNPTAFYLCASSIGAIGADTQYFGPGTRLTVL.

Turning to this clone: The same CDR3 also results from other DNA sequences found in this sample. V usage is TRBV19 and J usage is TRBJ2-7, with a possible D match to TRBD2 (6 bases). The CDR3 loop spans 14 amino acids. CDR1 is LNHDA, CDR2 SQIVND, per germline (reference sequence). Trimming cost V 3 bases and J 0 bases, with 9 bases left between them. The CDR3 DNA follows: TGTGCCAGTAGTATCGGGACTGGCTCCTACGAGCAGTACTTC. It codes for CASSIGTGSYEQYF.

A few counts support this clone. The chain employs TRBV11-2 and TRBJ1-2; 8 nucleotides align to TRBD1. Germline V gives CDR1 SGHAT, CDR2 FQNNGV. The CDR3 totals 14 residues. V lost 5 bases, J lost 5 bases, and 7 bases stayed unmatched. The chain's CDR3 is CASSEPGQGYGYTF. The CDR3 bases are TGTGCCAGCAGCGAACCAGGACAGGGTTATGGCTACACCTTC.

The rearrangement joins TRBV19 to TRBJ1-6; weak D call: TRBD1 (6 bases). The CDR3 is 15 amino acids. V was shortened by 4 bases and J by 3 bases, with 10 bases between the two germline ends. From germline, CDR1 is LNHDA and CDR2 SQIVND (reference sequence). The chain's CDR3 is CASSNLQGYNSPLHF. The CDR3 region has the DNA TGTGCCAGTAGTAATCTACAGGGCTATAATTCACCCCTCCACTTT. Complete variable domain (other parts from reference TRBV19 and TRBJ1-6): DGGITQSPKYLFRKEGQNVTLSCEQNLNHDAMYWYRQDPGQGLRLIYYSQIVNDFQKGDIAEGYSVSREKKESFPLTVTSAQKNPTAFYLCASSNLQGYNSPLHFGNGTRLTVT.

The V and J genes are TRBV6-6 and TRBJ2-1; tentatively, D is TRBD2 (6 bases). Looked up from germline, CDR1 is MNHNY and CDR2 is SVGAGI (reference sequence). The CDR3 covers 14 residues. Trimming pared 5 bases from V and 0 bases from J, leaving 8 bases between. CDR3 in amino acids: CASSRGGSYNEQFF. CDR3 nucleotide sequence: TGTGCCAGCAGTAGGGGAGGCTCCTACAATGAGCAGTTCTTC.

This sequence joins TRBV6-6 and TRBJ1-2, with 10 bases that match TRBD1. J lost 4 bases, V lost 6 bases, and 8 bases had no gene match. Germline assignment: CDR1 MNHNY and CDR2 SVGAGI (reference sequence). The CDR3 is made up of 15 amino acids. The CDR3 is CASRRGQGGTYGYTF. CDR3 nucleotide sequence: TGTGCCAGCAGACGCGGACAGGGGGGTACCTATGGCTACACCTTC.